These 19 T cell receptor beta chains were all obtained from the same sample, sequenced in a study of T cell responses to AZD1222 COVID-19 vaccine. Libraries were prepared by immunoSEQ multiplex PCR; TCRdb keeps only in-frame clonotypes and omits some of them. The table has some 84,000 clones, roughly 88% seen once. This material consisted of peripheral blood, taken 28 days after the second AZD1222 dose. All receptors derive from an adult who received the AZD1222 COVID-19 vaccine.

This chain joins TRBV7-2 and TRBJ2-5; a weak D match, TRBD2 (6 bases). The CDR3 is 14 amino acids. From germline, CDR1 is SGHTA and CDR2 FQGNSA. Between the trimmed V and J ends, which lost 2 bases and 1 base, there was a span of 8 bases. DNA of the CDR3: TGTGCCAGCAGCTTACTCGGGAGCCAAGAGACCCAGTACTTC. Translating gives CASSLLGSQETQYF.

This clone was counted between two and nine times. The CDR3 sequence is CASSPRASGGLLYYEQYF. The DNA for the CDR3 is TGTGCCAGCAGCCCCCGGGCTAGCGGGGGGCTTCTCTACTACGAGCAGTACTTC. The J gene is TRBJ2-7, the V gene TRBV14; 11 bases match TRBD2. CDR3 length: 18 amino acids. Germline V gene data show CDR1 as SGHDN and CDR2 as FVKESK. The ends lost 4 bases at V and 3 bases at J; junction bases unmatched: 14.

CDR3 coding DNA: TGCGCCAGCAGCCTTACCCCGGGTAACACTAATGAAAAACTGTTTTTT. Amino acids: CASSLTPGNTNEKLFF. This chain links TRBV4-1 with TRBJ1-4; D not resolved. The length of the CDR3 is 16 residues. V lost 4 bases, J lost 2 bases, and 14 bases lay in between. Germline V gene data show CDR1 as MGHRA and CDR2 as YSYEKL.

The chain links TRBV19 to TRBJ2-1, with D tentatively TRBD2 (8 bases). Trimming removed 8 bases from V and 10 bases from J, with 27 bases in between. The V gene's germline CDR1 is LNHDA and CDR2 SQIVND (reference sequence). This CDR3 comprises 16 residues. The CDR3 sequence is CASDSGTRIVQGEQFF. The CDR3, as DNA: TGTGCCAGTGACTCGGGGACTAGGATAGTACAGGGGGAGCAGTTCTTC.

CDR3 DNA sequence: TGTGCCTTCGAGGGATGGGGCAAAAACATTCAGTACTTC. Translating gives CAFEGWGKNIQYF. The chain joins TRBV5-4 to TRBJ2-4, with D possibly matching TRBD2 (5 bases). V was shortened by 10 bases and J by 3 bases, with 14 bases between the two germline ends. Per the germline V gene, CDR1 is SGHNT and CDR2 is YYREEE (reference sequence). This CDR3 spans 13 amino acids. Together with reference TRBV5-4 and TRBJ2-4, the CDR3 gives the full variable domain: ETGVTQSPTHLIKTRGQQVTLRCSSQSGHNTVSWYQQALGQGPQFIFQYYREEENGRGNFPPRFSGLQFPNYSSELNVNALELDDSALYLCAFEGWGKNIQYFGAGTRLSVL.

The chain links TRBV10-3 to TRBJ2-5; either TRBD1 or TRBD2 may fit D (8 bases each). The CDR3 loop spans 14 amino acids. Per germline, CDR1 ENHRY and CDR2 SYGVKD. Trimming took off 5 bases at V and 4 bases at J, with 14 bases between the two ends. As DNA, the CDR3 is TGTGCCATCAGTACTAGCGGACAGGGAGAGACCCAGTACTTC. Amino acid sequence: CAISTSGQGETQYF.

The genes are TRBV4-1 and TRBJ2-5; D not resolved. CDR1 and CDR2 from the germline V gene are MGHRA and YSYEKL. Trimming cost V 1 base and J 4 bases, with 13 bases left between them. The CDR3 spans 15 residues. The CDR3, as DNA: TGCGCCAGCAGCCAAGGGTTATACAGCGCAGAGACCCAGTACTTC. It yields the protein CASSQGLYSAETQYF.

The chain combines TRBV23-1 with TRBJ2-3; D is unresolved. TRBV23-1 is given ORF status, its function remaining uncertain. V was pared by 1 base and J by 4 bases, with 9 bases between. This CDR3 region has 14 residues. The CDR3 nucleotides read TGCGCCAGCAGTCAATTCTCCGGTTCAGATACGCAGTATTTT. It is translated as CASSQFSGSDTQYF.

In its sample, this clone was seen a few times. The rearrangement uses TRBV19 and TRBJ1-1; D remains ambiguous. This CDR3 contains 14 residues. Trimming stripped 10 bases from V and 0 bases from J, with 15 bases between. From germline, CDR1 is LNHDA and CDR2 SQIVND (reference sequence). CDR3 residues: CAIKDPVMNTEAFF. CDR3 coding DNA: TGTGCCATTAAGGACCCCGTTATGAACACTGAAGCTTTCTTT.

Only a few counts were recorded for this clone. This rearrangement joins TRBV7-2 to TRBJ2-7, with D maybe TRBD2 (5 bases). V was pared by 3 bases and J by 6 bases, with 9 bases between. The CDR3 extends over 12 amino acids. CDR1 and CDR2 from the germline V gene are SGHTA and FQGNSA. The CDR3 loop reads CASSLSGVEQYF. The CDR3 DNA follows: TGTGCCAGCAGCTTGTCCGGGGTCGAGCAGTACTTC.

This clone was picked up a small number of times. The rearrangement joins TRBV19 to TRBJ2-7; 7 bases agree with TRBD2. CDR1 LNHDA and CDR2 SQIVND come from the germline V gene (reference sequence). V gave up 1 base and J gave up 0 bases; unmatched junction bases: 9. This CDR3 has 17 amino acids. The CDR3: CASSIAVSERDSYEQYV. Written as DNA, the CDR3 is TGTGCCAGTAGTATAGCTGTGTCCGAGCGGGACTCCTACGAGCAGTACGTC.

The J gene is TRBJ1-1, the V gene TRBV7-2; D is unclear. This CDR3 region has 13 residues. Trimming removed 4 bases at V and 0 bases at J, with 6 bases between. CDR1 and CDR2 (germline): SGHTA, FQGNSA. CDR3 loop: CASSSLMNTEAFF. The CDR3 nucleotides read TGTGCCAGCAGCTCCTTAATGAACACTGAAGCTTTCTTT.

This sequence joins TRBV18 and TRBJ1-1; possibly TRBD1 for D (6 bases). The CDR3 is 15 residues long. Trimming cost V 1 base and J 1 base, with 10 bases left between them. CDR1 is KGHSH and CDR2 is LQKENI in the germline V gene. DNA of the CDR3: TGTGCCAGCTCACCACGGACAGTTAAGAACACTGAAGCTTTCTTT. Encoded protein: CASSPRTVKNTEAFF. Filled out from reference TRBV18 and TRBJ1-1, the complete variable domain reads NAGVMQNPRHLVRRRGQEARLRCSPMKGHSHVYWYRQLPEEGLKFMVYLQKENIIDESGMPKERFSAEFPKEGPSILRIQQVVRGDSAAYFCASSPRTVKNTEAFFGQGTRLTVV.

The chain joins TRBV3-1 (or the pseudogene TRBV3-2) to TRBJ2-1; TRBD2 matches at 15 bases. V dropped 0 bases and J dropped 1; count of bases not matched to a gene: 10. CDR3 length equals 21 residues. CDR1 LGHDT and CDR2 YNNKEL come from the germline V gene (reference sequence). CDR3 nucleotide sequence: TGTGCCAGCAGCCAAGAATCTGTGGGACTAGCGGGGGGAGGGTCCTACAATGAGCAGTTCTTC. Residues: CASSQESVGLAGGGSYNEQFF.

The V gene is TRBV29-1, the J gene TRBJ1-2; unclear D gene. V gave up 6 bases and J gave up 4 bases, with 15 bases separating them. The CDR3 contains 13 residues. CDR1 is SQVTM, CDR2 ANQGSEA, per germline. CDR3 DNA sequence: TGCAGCGTAGCCACAGCAACTTCCTATGGCTACACCTTC. As protein: CSVATATSYGYTF.

The chain uses TRBV28 and TRBJ1-2; 7 bases agree with TRBD1. Germline V lookup: CDR1 MDHEN, CDR2 SYDVKM. The V segment lost 5 bases and the J segment 4 bases; nucleotides outside the gene matches: 4. This CDR3 region has 13 residues. The CDR3 bases are TGTGCCAGCAGTAATCAGGGGGGCTATGGCTACACCTTC. This codes for CASSNQGGYGYTF.

The genes are TRBV2 and TRBJ2-6; D is unclear. The germline gives CDR1 SNHLY, CDR2 FYNNEI. The CDR3 is made up of 14 amino acids. The ends were cut back, 3 bases at V and 1 base at J, with 4 bases in the middle. CDR3 nucleotides: TGTGCCAGCAGTGACCAATCTGGGGCCAACGTCCTGACTTTC. It translates to CASSDQSGANVLTF. Complete variable domain (other parts from reference TRBV2 and TRBJ2-6): EPEVTQTPSHQVTQMGQEVILRCVPISNHLYFYWYRQILGQKVEFLVSFYNNEISEKSEIFDDQFSVERPDGSNFTLKIRSTKLEDSAMYFCASSDQSGANVLTFGAGSRLTVL.

The gene calls are TRBV3-1 (or the pseudogene TRBV3-2) and TRBJ2-4, with D possibly TRBD1 on 5 matching bases. Germline V CDR1 and CDR2: LGHDT, YNNKEL (reference sequence). The CDR3 covers 12 residues. The germline V and J ends were trimmed by 2 bases and 7 bases, with 6 bases remaining between them. The CDR3, as DNA: TGTGCCAGCAGCCAACAGGGTAACATTCAGTACTTC. Its protein product is CASSQQGNIQYF.

This clone has at least ten counts. The same CDR3 arises from other DNA sequences in this sample as well. The gene calls are TRBV3-1 (or the pseudogene TRBV3-2) and TRBJ1-1; unclear D gene. CDR1 and CDR2 from the germline V gene are LGHDT and YNNKEL (reference sequence). The CDR3 spans 13 residues. Between the trimmed V and J ends, which lost 1 base and 6 bases, there was a span of 9 bases. The CDR3 protein is CASSQGKRAEAFF. CDR3 sequence (DNA): TGTGCCAGCAGCCAAGGAAAGCGGGCTGAAGCTTTCTTT.